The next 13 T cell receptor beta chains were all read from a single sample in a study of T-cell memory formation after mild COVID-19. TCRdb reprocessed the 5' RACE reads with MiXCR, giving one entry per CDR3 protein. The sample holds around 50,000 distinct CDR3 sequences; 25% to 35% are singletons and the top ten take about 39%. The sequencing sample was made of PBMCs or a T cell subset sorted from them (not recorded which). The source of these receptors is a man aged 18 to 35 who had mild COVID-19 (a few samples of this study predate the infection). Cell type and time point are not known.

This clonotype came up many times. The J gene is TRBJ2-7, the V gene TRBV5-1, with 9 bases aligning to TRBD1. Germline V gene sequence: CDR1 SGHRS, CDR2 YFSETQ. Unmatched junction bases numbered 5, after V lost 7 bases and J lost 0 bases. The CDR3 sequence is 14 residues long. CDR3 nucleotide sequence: TGCGCCAGCCGCGGGACAGGGAGCTCCTACGAGCAGTACGTC. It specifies CASRGTGSSYEQYV.

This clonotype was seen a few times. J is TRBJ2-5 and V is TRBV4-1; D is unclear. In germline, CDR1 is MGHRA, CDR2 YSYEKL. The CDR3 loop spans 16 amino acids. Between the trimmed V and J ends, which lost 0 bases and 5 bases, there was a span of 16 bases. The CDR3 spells CASSQDLYAFGETQYF. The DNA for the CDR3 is TGCGCCAGCAGCCAAGATCTCTATGCCTTTGGGGAGACCCAGTACTTC.

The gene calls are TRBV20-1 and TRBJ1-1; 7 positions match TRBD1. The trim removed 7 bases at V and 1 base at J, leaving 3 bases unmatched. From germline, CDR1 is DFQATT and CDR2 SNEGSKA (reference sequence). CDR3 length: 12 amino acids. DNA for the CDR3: TGCAGTGTTCGGACAGGGAACACTGAAGCTTTCTTT. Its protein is CSVRTGNTEAFF.

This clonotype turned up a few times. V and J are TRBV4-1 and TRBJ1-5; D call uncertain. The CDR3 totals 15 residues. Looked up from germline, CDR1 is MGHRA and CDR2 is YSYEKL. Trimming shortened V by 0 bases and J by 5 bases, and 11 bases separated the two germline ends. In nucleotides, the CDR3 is TGCGCCAGCAGCCAAGATCTTGTGGGTTATCAGCCCCAGCATTTT. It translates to CASSQDLVGYQPQHF.

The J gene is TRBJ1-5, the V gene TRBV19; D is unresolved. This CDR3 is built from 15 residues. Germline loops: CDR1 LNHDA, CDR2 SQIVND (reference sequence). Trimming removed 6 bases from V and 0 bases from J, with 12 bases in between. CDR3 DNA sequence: TGTGCCAGTAGACCGGACGCTTATAGCAATCAGCCCCAGCATTTT. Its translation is CASRPDAYSNQPQHF.

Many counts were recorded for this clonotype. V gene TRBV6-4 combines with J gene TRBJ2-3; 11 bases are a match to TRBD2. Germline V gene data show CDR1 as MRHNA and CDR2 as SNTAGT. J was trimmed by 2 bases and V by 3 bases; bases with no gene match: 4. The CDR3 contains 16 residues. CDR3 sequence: CASSESSGGPTDTQYF. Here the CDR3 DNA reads TGTGCCAGCAGTGAGTCTAGCGGGGGGCCCACAGATACGCAGTATTTT.

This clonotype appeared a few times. Written as DNA, the CDR3 is TGCAGCGTTGGGACTAGCAATTACAATGAGCAGTTCTTC. Protein sequence: CSVGTSNYNEQFF. The rearrangement links TRBV29-1 to TRBJ2-1; 8 bases map to TRBD2. The V gene end was trimmed by 4 bases and the J gene end by 4 bases; junction bases not matched to a gene: 3. The CDR3 consists of 13 residues. Germline V lookup: CDR1 SQVTM, CDR2 ANQGSEA.

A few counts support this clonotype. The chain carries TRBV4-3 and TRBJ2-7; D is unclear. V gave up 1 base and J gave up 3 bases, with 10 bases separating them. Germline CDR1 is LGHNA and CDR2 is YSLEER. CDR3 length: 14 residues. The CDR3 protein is CASSQVARRYEQYF. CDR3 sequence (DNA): TGCGCCAGCAGCCAAGTTGCCAGGCGCTACGAGCAGTACTTC.

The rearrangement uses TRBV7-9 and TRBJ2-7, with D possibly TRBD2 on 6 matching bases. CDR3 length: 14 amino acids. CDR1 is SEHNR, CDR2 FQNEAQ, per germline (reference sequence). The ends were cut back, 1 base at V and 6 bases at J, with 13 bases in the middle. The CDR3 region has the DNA TGTGCCAGCAGCTTAGGAGGGCGGGGAGGCGAGCAGTACGTC. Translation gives CASSLGGRGGEQYV.

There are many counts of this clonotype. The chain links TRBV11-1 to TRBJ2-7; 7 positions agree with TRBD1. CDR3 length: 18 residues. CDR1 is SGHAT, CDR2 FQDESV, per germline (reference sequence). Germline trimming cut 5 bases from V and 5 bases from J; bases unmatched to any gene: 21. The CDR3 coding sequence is TGTGCCAGCAGCGGATTACCGAGGACAGGACGAACGCACGACGAGCAGTACTTC. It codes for CASSGLPRTGRTHDEQYF.

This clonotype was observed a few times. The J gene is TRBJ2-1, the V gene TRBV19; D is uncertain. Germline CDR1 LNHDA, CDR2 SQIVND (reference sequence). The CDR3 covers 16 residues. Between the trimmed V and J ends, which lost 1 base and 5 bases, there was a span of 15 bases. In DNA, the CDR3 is TGTGCCAGTAGTATAGCGTTCGCCCGATACAACAATGAGCAGTTCTTC. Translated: CASSIAFARYNNEQFF.

CDR3 loop: CASSLGGSEYF. In nucleotides, the CDR3 is TGTGCCAGCAGCTTGGGGGGCTCGGAGTATTTT. The V and J genes are TRBV7-2 and TRBJ2-3; either TRBD1 or TRBD2 may fit D (6 bases each). Germline V gene sequence: CDR1 SGHTA, CDR2 FQGNSA. The germline V and J ends were trimmed by 3 bases and 13 bases, with 11 bases remaining between them. CDR3 length: 11 residues.

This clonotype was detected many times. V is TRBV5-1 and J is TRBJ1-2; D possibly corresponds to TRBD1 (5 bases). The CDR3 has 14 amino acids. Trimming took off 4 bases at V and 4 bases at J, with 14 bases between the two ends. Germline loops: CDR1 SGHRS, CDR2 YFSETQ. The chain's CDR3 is CASSGLRDGYGYTF. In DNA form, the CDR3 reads TGCGCCAGCAGCGGGCTTCGGGACGGCTATGGCTACACCTTC.